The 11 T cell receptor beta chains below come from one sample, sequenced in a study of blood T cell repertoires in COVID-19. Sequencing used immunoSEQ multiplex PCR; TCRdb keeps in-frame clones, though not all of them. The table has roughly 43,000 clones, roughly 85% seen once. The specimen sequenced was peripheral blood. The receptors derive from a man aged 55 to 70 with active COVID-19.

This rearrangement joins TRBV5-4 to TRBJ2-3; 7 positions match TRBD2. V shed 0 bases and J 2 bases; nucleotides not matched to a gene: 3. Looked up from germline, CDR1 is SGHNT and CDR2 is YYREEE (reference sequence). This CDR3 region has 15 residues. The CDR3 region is CASSLVAGSTDTQYF. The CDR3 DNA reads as TGTGCCAGCAGCTTGGTAGCGGGTTCCACAGATACGCAGTATTTT.

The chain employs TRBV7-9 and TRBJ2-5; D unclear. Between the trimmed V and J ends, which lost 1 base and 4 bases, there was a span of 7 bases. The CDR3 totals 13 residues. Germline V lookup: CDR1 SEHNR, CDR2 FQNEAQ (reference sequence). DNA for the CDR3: TGTGCCAGCAGCTTAGTTCCGTCAGAGACCCAGTACTTC. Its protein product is CASSLVPSETQYF.

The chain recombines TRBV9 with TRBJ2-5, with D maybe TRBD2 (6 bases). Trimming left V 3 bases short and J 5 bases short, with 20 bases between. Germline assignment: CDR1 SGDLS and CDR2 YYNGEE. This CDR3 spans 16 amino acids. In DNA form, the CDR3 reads TGTGCCAGCAGCGCCCACCGGGACTTCGAGTCGGAGACCCAGTACTTC. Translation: CASSAHRDFESETQYF.

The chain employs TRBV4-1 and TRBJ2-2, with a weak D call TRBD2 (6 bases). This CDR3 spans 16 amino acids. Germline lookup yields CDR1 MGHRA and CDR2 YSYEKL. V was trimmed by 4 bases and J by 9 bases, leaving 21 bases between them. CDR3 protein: CASSLGWGDTLRELFF. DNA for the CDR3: TGCGCCAGCAGCCTAGGGTGGGGGGATACATTGAGGGAGCTGTTTTTT.

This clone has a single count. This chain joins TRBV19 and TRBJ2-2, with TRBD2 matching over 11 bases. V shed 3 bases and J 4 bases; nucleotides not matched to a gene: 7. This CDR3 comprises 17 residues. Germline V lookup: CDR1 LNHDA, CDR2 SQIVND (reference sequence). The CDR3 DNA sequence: TGTGCCAGTAGTATGCTAGCGGGAGGCTTCTTCACCGGGGAGCTGTTTTTT. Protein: CASSMLAGGFFTGELFF.

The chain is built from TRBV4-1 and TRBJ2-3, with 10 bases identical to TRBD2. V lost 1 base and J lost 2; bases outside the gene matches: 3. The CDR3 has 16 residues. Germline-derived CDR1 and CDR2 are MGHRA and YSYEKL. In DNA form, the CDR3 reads TGCGCCAGCAGCCAAGTAGCGGGAGGAATCACAGATACGCAGTATTTT. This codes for CASSQVAGGITDTQYF.

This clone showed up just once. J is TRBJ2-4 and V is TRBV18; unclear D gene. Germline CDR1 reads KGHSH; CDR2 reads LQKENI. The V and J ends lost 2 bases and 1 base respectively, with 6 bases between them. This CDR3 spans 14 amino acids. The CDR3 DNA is TGTGCCAGCTCACCAGGAGACGCCAAAAACATTCAGTACTTC. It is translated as CASSPGDAKNIQYF.

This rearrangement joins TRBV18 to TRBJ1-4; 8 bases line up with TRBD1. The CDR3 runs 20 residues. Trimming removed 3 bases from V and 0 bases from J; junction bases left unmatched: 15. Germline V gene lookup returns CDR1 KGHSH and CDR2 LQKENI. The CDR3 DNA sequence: TGTGCCAGCTCACCCTCCCCCAGGACAGGGCGCTCATCAACTAATGAAAAACTGTTTTTT. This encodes CASSPSPRTGRSSTNEKLFF.

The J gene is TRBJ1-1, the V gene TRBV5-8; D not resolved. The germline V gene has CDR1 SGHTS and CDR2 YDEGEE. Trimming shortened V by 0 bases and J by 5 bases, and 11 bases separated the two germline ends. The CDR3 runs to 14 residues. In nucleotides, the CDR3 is TGTGCCAGCAGCTTGGCGGGTTTTCCTACTGAAGCTTTCTTT. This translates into CASSLAGFPTEAFF.

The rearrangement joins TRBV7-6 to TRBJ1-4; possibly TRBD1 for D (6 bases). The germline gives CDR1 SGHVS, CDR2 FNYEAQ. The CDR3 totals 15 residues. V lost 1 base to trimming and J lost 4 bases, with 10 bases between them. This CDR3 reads CASSLGQANNEKLFF. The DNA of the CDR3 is TGTGCCAGCAGCTTAGGACAGGCGAATAATGAAAAACTGTTTTTT. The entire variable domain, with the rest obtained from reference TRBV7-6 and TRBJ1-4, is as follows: GAGVSQSPRYKVTKRGQDVALRCDPISGHVSLYWYRQALGQGPEFLTYFNYEAQQDKSGLPNDRFSAERPEGSISTLTIQRTEQRDSAMYRCASSLGQANNEKLFFGSGTQLSVL.

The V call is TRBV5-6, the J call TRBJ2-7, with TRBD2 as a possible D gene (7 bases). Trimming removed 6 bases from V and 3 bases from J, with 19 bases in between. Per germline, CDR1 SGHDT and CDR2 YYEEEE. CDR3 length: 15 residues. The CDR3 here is CASIRSGAGVYEQYF. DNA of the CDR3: TGTGCCAGCATTCGGTCGGGGGCGGGAGTCTACGAGCAGTACTTC. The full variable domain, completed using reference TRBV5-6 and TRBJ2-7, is DAGVTQSPTHLIKTRGQQVTLRCSPKSGHDTVSWYQQALGQGPQFIFQYYEEEERQRGNFPDRFSGHQFPNYSSELNVNALLLGDSALYLCASIRSGAGVYEQYFGPGTRLTVT.